These 32 T cell receptor beta chains share one sample of origin, sequenced in a study of PD-1 and CTLA-4 blockade in melanoma. Here immunoSEQ multiplex PCR was the method, and the copy in TCRdb shows in-frame clones only, minus some. The data contain tens of thousands of clones, 88% of them seen just once; the ten biggest clones take up roughly 6.1%. The sample was CD8+ T cells from peripheral blood, taken from a patient given anti-PD-1 treatment. The source is a human donor with melanoma.

The chain employs TRBV19 and TRBJ1-2; D gene uncertain. Looked up from germline, CDR1 is LNHDA and CDR2 is SQIVND (reference sequence). The CDR3 extends over 13 amino acids. The V gene lost 3 bases and the J gene lost 6 bases, with 11 bases spanning the gap. CDR3 DNA: TGTGCCAGTAGTATGCTCGGTGGAAATGGCTACACCTTC. This sequence encodes CASSMLGGNGYTF.

About this clone itself: The junction and the germline gene differ at one end; a read error may be behind it. The chain is built from TRBV7-9 and TRBJ1-1; D is undetermined. The CDR3 length is 12 residues. CDR1 is SEHNR, CDR2 FQNEAQ, per germline (reference sequence). The CDR3: CASSSGAPRLVF. In DNA, the CDR3 is TGTGCCAGCAGCTCGGGAGCCCCCAGGCTTGTCTTT.

This clone was counted only a few times. The chain couples TRBV18 to TRBJ2-2; a weak D match, TRBD1 (5 bases). V was trimmed by 3 bases and J by 4 bases, leaving 12 bases between them. The CDR3 runs 15 residues. Germline V gene data show CDR1 as KGHSH and CDR2 as LQKENI. CDR3 coding DNA: TGTGCCAGCTCACCCCGGCAGGGTGGCACCGGGGAGCTGTTTTTT. Translating it yields CASSPRQGGTGELFF.

This rearrangement joins TRBV4-2 to TRBJ2-1; D gene ambiguous. This CDR3 is 11 amino acids long. Germline CDR1 is LGHNA and CDR2 is YNFKEQ. V lost 5 bases to trimming and J lost 9 bases, with 8 bases between them. The CDR3 coding sequence is TGTGCCAGCAGCGAAGGCCCTGAGCAGTTCTTC. This codes for CASSEGPEQFF.

The chain has TRBV5-5 and TRBJ2-4, with 8 positions matching TRBD1. The CDR3 covers 11 residues. The J segment lost 15 bases and the V segment lost 4 bases, leaving 6 bases of the junction unmatched. Looked up from germline, CDR1 is SGHKS and CDR2 is YYEKEE (reference sequence). The CDR3 loop is CASSRDRPWYF. The CDR3 DNA sequence: TGTGCCAGCAGCCGGGACAGGCCTTGGTACTTC.

The chain recombines TRBV4-1 with TRBJ1-2; D not certain. V was shortened by 1 base and J by 5 bases, with 17 bases between the two germline ends. The CDR3 has 16 amino acids. From germline, CDR1 is MGHRA and CDR2 YSYEKL. The CDR3 protein is CASSQASETAVYGYTF. The DNA of the CDR3 is TGCGCCAGCAGCCAAGCTTCGGAGACGGCGGTTTATGGCTACACCTTC.

The chain carries TRBV2 and TRBJ1-1; tentatively, D is TRBD1 (6 bases). This CDR3 is 15 amino acids long. V lost 5 bases to trimming and J lost 7 bases, with 20 bases between them. Germline V gives CDR1 SNHLY, CDR2 FYNNEI. CDR3 residues: CASSPPDRSINEAFF. The CDR3 DNA reads TGTGCCAGCAGTCCTCCAGACAGGTCCATTAATGAAGCTTTCTTT.

V is TRBV29-1 and J is TRBJ2-7; D possibly corresponds to TRBD1 (5 bases). Trimming took 4 bases from V and 3 from J, leaving 13 bases between them. This CDR3 contains 13 residues. Germline CDR1 SQVTM, CDR2 ANQGSEA. The CDR3 DNA reads as TGCAGCGTTGGCGACAGAAGTCTCTACGAGCAGTACTTC. Translated, it gives CSVGDRSLYEQYF.

This clone was detected a few times. The V gene is TRBV2, the J gene TRBJ1-5, with 7 bases aligning to TRBD1. Germline V lookup: CDR1 SNHLY, CDR2 FYNNEI. V lost 4 bases, J lost 3 bases, and 3 bases stayed unmatched. CDR3 size: 14 residues. The DNA for the CDR3 is TGTGCCAGCAGTGGGGGACAGACCAATCAGCCCCAGCATTTT. Residues: CASSGGQTNQPQHF.

The chain couples TRBV5-4 to TRBJ1-6, with D hard to call. CDR3 size: 14 residues. Germline V CDR1 and CDR2: SGHNT, YYREEE (reference sequence). V lost 3 bases and J 10 bases, leaving 14 bases between the germline ends. CDR3 region: CASSSGWEGSPLHF. DNA of the CDR3: TGTGCCAGCAGCTCGGGCTGGGAGGGCTCACCCCTCCACTTT.

The V and J genes are TRBV19 and TRBJ1-1, with D uncertain. The CDR3 runs 13 residues. V lost 3 bases and J 0 bases, leaving 5 bases between the germline ends. The germline V gene has CDR1 LNHDA and CDR2 SQIVND (reference sequence). CDR3 in DNA: TGTGCCAGTAGTATGGGTCTGAACACTGAAGCTTTCTTT. This translates into CASSMGLNTEAFF.

This chain uses TRBV19 with TRBJ1-1; 7 bases fit TRBD1. The junction had 8 bases not matched to a gene; V was cut back by 7 bases and J by 0 bases. The CDR3 consists of 15 residues. Looked up from germline, CDR1 is LNHDA and CDR2 is SQIVND (reference sequence). The CDR3 coding sequence is TGTGCCAGTAAAGAGCAGGGGGTAATGAACACTGAAGCTTTCTTT. Translating gives CASKEQGVMNTEAFF.

The chain couples TRBV6-5 to TRBJ1-1; D gene unclear. There are 13 residues in the CDR3. Germline CDR1 is MNHEY and CDR2 is SVGAGI. Trimming removed 6 bases at V and 0 bases at J, with 8 bases between. The DNA for the CDR3 is TGTGCCAGCAGGGCCTCCTTGAACACTGAAGCTTTCTTT. This gives the protein CASRASLNTEAFF.

The gene calls are TRBV2 and TRBJ1-6, with TRBD1 as a possible D gene (5 bases). This CDR3 comprises 17 residues. Trimming stripped 8 bases from V and 0 bases from J, with 17 bases between. CDR1 is SNHLY, CDR2 FYNNEI, per germline. As DNA, the CDR3 is TGTGCCAGCTTACGGGAGGGGTTAAGCTCCTATAATTCACCCCTCCACTTT. It specifies CASLREGLSSYNSPLHF.

The gene calls are TRBV5-1 and TRBJ2-3, with D uncertain. The CDR3 totals 15 residues. V was clipped by 4 bases and J by 2 bases, with 14 bases between them. Germline CDR1 is SGHRS and CDR2 is YFSETQ. CDR3 bases: TGCGCCAGCAGCGAAGGACGGATTAACACAGATACGCAGTATTTT. Translation: CASSEGRINTDTQYF.

This chain connects TRBV25-1 to TRBJ2-7, with 7 bases lining up with TRBD1. Germline V CDR1 and CDR2: MGHDK, SYGVNS. CDR3 length: 13 residues. The trim removed 7 bases at V and 1 base at J, leaving 4 bases unmatched. The CDR3 reads CASTRTGSYEQYF. As DNA, the CDR3 is TGTGCCAGCACCAGGACAGGTTCCTACGAGCAGTACTTC.

The genes are TRBV2 and TRBJ2-1; TRBD2 agrees at 10 bases. V shed 7 bases and J 7 bases; nucleotides not matched to a gene: 4. The germline gives CDR1 SNHLY, CDR2 FYNNEI. The CDR3 contains 13 residues. CDR3 amino acids: CASMRLAGNEQFF. The CDR3 DNA reads as TGTGCCAGCATGCGACTAGCGGGTAATGAGCAGTTCTTC.

The chain combines TRBV28 with TRBJ2-3, with D perhaps matching TRBD1 (5 bases). The CDR3 length is 15 residues. Germline assignment: CDR1 MDHEN and CDR2 SYDVKM. The germline V and J ends were trimmed by 8 bases and 1 base, with 16 bases remaining between them. CDR3 nucleotides: TGTGCCAGCTCCCTGGACACCTCTGGCACAGATACGCAGTATTTT. The encoded protein is CASSLDTSGTDTQYF.

The CDR3 sequence is CASSPGYPPQHF. CDR3 DNA sequence: TGTGCCAGCAGCCCAGGGTACCCGCCCCAGCATTTT. The chain joins TRBV6-5 to TRBJ1-5, with D tentatively TRBD1 (5 bases). CDR3 length: 12 residues. Between the trimmed V and J ends, which lost 6 bases and 9 bases, there was a span of 12 bases. The V gene's germline CDR1 is MNHEY and CDR2 SVGAGI.

The chain has TRBV30 and TRBJ2-2; D not certain. CDR3 length: 15 residues. Trimming took 3 bases from V and 4 from J, leaving 15 bases between them. Germline V gene data show CDR1 as GTSNPN and CDR2 as SVGIG (reference sequence). CDR3 sequence reads: CAWSSAFGLTGELFF. In DNA form, the CDR3 reads TGTGCCTGGAGCTCGGCATTTGGTCTCACCGGGGAGCTGTTTTTT.

The chain carries TRBV9 and TRBJ1-2; no firm D call. Germline CDR1 is SGDLS and CDR2 is YYNGEE. The CDR3 contains 13 residues. Trimming took 0 bases from V and 7 from J, leaving 10 bases between them. This CDR3 is CASSVDLRSGYTF. The CDR3 bases are TGTGCCAGCAGCGTAGATCTAAGGAGTGGCTACACCTTC.

The chain combines TRBV4-3 with TRBJ2-7; D may be TRBD1 (6 bases). The CDR3 runs 15 residues. Trimming cost V 1 base and J 0 bases, with 10 bases left between them. CDR1 is LGHNA and CDR2 is YSLEER in the germline V gene. This CDR3 is CASSQGQDHSYEQYF. DNA for the CDR3: TGCGCCAGCAGCCAAGGACAGGACCACTCCTACGAGCAGTACTTC.

This rearrangement joins TRBV30 to TRBJ2-7; 9 bases fit TRBD1. The CDR3 loop spans 13 amino acids. V shed 1 base, J shed 2 bases, and the junction held 0 bases outside the gene matches. The germline V gene has CDR1 GTSNPN and CDR2 SVGIG (reference sequence). The CDR3 region has the DNA TGTGCCTGGAGTGGGGACAGGGCCTACGAGCAGTACTTC. Its protein product is CAWSGDRAYEQYF.

The V gene is TRBV14, the J gene TRBJ1-1; D ambiguous. The CDR3 extends over 12 amino acids. In germline, CDR1 is SGHDN, CDR2 FVKESK. Trimming cost V 3 bases and J 10 bases, with 12 bases left between them. The DNA of the CDR3 is TGTGCCAGCAGCCACGGGGTGAGGTTAGCTTTCTTT. Protein: CASSHGVRLAFF.

The genes are TRBV13 and TRBJ1-6, with TRBD1 matching over 11 bases. V was pared by 3 bases and J by 6 bases, with 1 base of the junction left unmatched. This CDR3 is built from 15 residues. The V gene's germline CDR1 is PRHDT and CDR2 FYEKMQ (reference sequence). CDR3 residues: CASSFGQGANSPLHF. In DNA form, the CDR3 reads TGTGCCAGCAGCTTCGGACAGGGGGCTAATTCACCCCTCCACTTT.

J is TRBJ2-5 and V is TRBV7-9; tentative D call: TRBD2 (6 bases). CDR1 is SEHNR and CDR2 is FQNEAQ in the germline V gene (reference sequence). This CDR3 comprises 14 residues. V was trimmed by 1 base and J by 5 bases, leaving 11 bases between them. The chain's CDR3 is CASSLVGGSETQYF. The CDR3 DNA reads as TGTGCCAGCAGCTTAGTGGGGGGTTCGGAGACCCAGTACTTC.

The gene calls are TRBV28 and TRBJ2-3, with unresolved D. Trimming removed 3 bases at V and 3 bases at J, with 7 bases between. Germline CDR1 is MDHEN and CDR2 is SYDVKM. This CDR3 has 13 residues. DNA for the CDR3: TGTGCCAGCAGTTTTTACGGAACAGATACGCAGTATTTT. Translation: CASSFYGTDTQYF.

The genes are TRBV10-3 and TRBJ1-2; tentatively, D is TRBD1 (5 bases). The CDR3 totals 13 residues. Germline V gene data show CDR1 as ENHRY and CDR2 as SYGVKD. Between the trimmed V and J ends, which lost 4 bases and 3 bases, there was a span of 9 bases. CDR3 in DNA: TGTGCCATCAGTGCTATACAGGACTATGGCTACACCTTC. Translating gives CAISAIQDYGYTF.

In DNA, the CDR3 is TGCAGTGCTGTCAATGAGCAGTTCTTC. Its protein product is CSAVNEQFF. The rearrangement links TRBV20-1 to TRBJ2-1, with no clear D. Trimming pared 5 bases from V and 6 bases from J, leaving 2 bases between. This CDR3 has 9 residues. Germline CDR1 is DFQATT and CDR2 is SNEGSKA (reference sequence).

The V gene is TRBV15, the J gene TRBJ2-7; 9 bases agree with TRBD1. The CDR3 consists of 16 residues. Germline CDR1 and CDR2: LNHNV and YYDKDF (reference sequence). Trimming cost V 1 base and J 7 bases; bases outside gene matches: 11. The CDR3 nucleotides are TGTGCCACCAGCAGAGGGACAGGGGATGGGTCGGATGAGCAGTACTTC. Its translation: CATSRGTGDGSDEQYF.

This clone has a handful of counts. This chain connects TRBV2 to TRBJ1-5; D may be TRBD1 (5 bases). The germline V gene has CDR1 SNHLY and CDR2 FYNNEI. V was trimmed by 3 bases and J by 0 bases, leaving 12 bases between them. This CDR3 has 16 amino acids. This chain's CDR3 is CASSETDPYSNQPQHF. The DNA of the CDR3 is TGTGCCAGCAGTGAGACAGACCCATATAGCAATCAGCCCCAGCATTTT.

The rearrangement uses TRBV29-1 and TRBJ2-7; D possibly corresponds to TRBD1 (5 bases). The CDR3 totals 13 residues. Trimming took off 6 bases at V and 1 base at J, with 13 bases between the two ends. Germline V gives CDR1 SQVTM, CDR2 ANQGSEA. The CDR3 here is CSVIWTTSYEQYF. Here the CDR3 DNA reads TGCAGCGTCATCTGGACAACTTCCTACGAGCAGTACTTC.